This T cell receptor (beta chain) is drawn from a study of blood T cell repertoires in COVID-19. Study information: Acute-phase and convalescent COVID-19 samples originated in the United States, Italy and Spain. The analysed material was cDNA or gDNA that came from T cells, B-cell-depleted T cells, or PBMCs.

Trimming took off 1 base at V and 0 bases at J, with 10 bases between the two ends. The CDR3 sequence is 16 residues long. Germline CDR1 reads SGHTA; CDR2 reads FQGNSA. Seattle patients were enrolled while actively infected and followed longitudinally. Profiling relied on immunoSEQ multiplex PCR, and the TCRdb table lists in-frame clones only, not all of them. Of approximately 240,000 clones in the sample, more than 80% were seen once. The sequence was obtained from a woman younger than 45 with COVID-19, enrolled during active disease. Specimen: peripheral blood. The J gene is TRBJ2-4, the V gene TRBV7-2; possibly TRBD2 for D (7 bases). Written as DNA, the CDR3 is TGTGCCAGCAGCTTAGTCGGGGGGCTAGCCAAAAACATTCAGTACTTC. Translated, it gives CASSLVGGLAKNIQYF.